This T cell receptor (beta chain) was sequenced for a study of Ad26.COV2.S vaccination and SARS-CoV-2 variants. Study-wide context: Enrolled in COV1001, the donor was in the Ad26.COV2.S trial arm, which received the vaccine. By the intramuscular route, Ad26.COV2.S was given once, or twice 56 days apart.

Findings and caveats of the study: Breadth, reportedly substantial, characterized the spike-specific CD8+ and CD4+ T cell responses after vaccination.

About this clone: Its antigen is undetermined.

The CDR3 is made up of 13 amino acids. J lost 3 bases, V lost 5 bases, and 3 bases had no gene match. Germline V gene sequence: CDR1 MNHEY, CDR2 SVGEGT. Treatment described: roughly 19 received Ad26.COV2.S at low or high dose, single or two shots; about 5 received placebo; per-sample allocation not given. Sampling took place 63 days after the first vaccine or placebo injection. Assay: immunoSEQ multiplex PCR; the TCRdb copy retains only in-frame clones and omits some. Among 350,000 to 400,000 clones listed, about 88% were seen once. The rearrangement joins TRBV6-2 or TRBV6-3 to TRBJ2-7, with 8 positions matching TRBD2. Specimen: peripheral blood, collected in a trial of Ad26.COV2.S vaccine versus placebo. This TCR was sampled from a person between 18 and 59 years old who received the Ad26.COV2.S COVID-19 vaccine or a placebo. CDR3 protein: CASSRAGGYEQYF. In DNA, the CDR3 is TGTGCCAGCAGTCGGGCGGGGGGCTACGAGCAGTACTTC.